These T cell receptor beta chains were read from a single sample in a study of long-term antiretroviral therapy in people with HIV. This table comes from immunoSEQ multiplex PCR, and its TCRdb copy is limited to in-frame clones, with some not included. Here the sample spans about 43,000 clones, about 94% being singletons. The input for sequencing was unsorted PBMCs, taken roughly 9.5 years after starting antiretroviral therapy. Receptors originate from a man younger than 40 with HIV. CDR3s include the opening cysteine and the closing phenylalanine or tryptophan. D genes are given only for firm matches. The size entry is marked missing in some rows and otherwise reads once, few, many or a size class.

TRBJ2-2 | - | - | 14 | TRBV7-8 | TGTGCCAGCAGCCTATCGATGAACACCGGGGAGCTGTTTTTT | CASSLSMNTGELFF
TRBJ1-4 | - | - | 14 | TRBV2 | TGTGCCAGCAGTGGGGTGGCAGCTAATGAAAAACTGTTTTTT | CASSGVAANEKLFF
TRBJ2-1 | - | - | 13 | TRBV27 | TGTGCCAGCAGCTACAGGGAGATGGCCGAGCAGTTCTTC | CASSYREMAEQFF
TRBJ1-1 | - | - | 13 | TRBV6-6 | TGTGCCAGCACTGAGGGGGTGAACACTGAAGCTTTCTTT | CASTEGVNTEAFF
TRBJ2-1 | - | - | 11 | TRBV7-9 | TGTGCCAGCAGCTTAGGGAATGAGCAGTTCTTC | CASSLGNEQFF
TRBJ1-1 | - | - | 14 | TRBV28 | TGTGCCAGCAGTTTATCCGGGGTGAGGACTGAAGCTTTCTTT | CASSLSGVRTEAFF
TRBJ1-6 | few | - | 13 | TRBV30 | TGTGCCTGGAGTGTAATGGGGATTTCACCCCTCCACTTT | CAWSVMGISPLHF
TRBJ1-5 | - | - | 15 | TRBV5-5 | TGTGCCAGCAGCGCCTCTGCCGGGGATTTGCAGCCCCAGCATTTT | CASSASAGDLQPQHF
TRBJ1-6 | once | - | 15 | TRBV4-1 | TGCGCCAGCAGCCAGGGGAGCTCCTATAATTCACCCCTCCACTTT | CASSQGSSYNSPLHF
TRBJ1-3 | - | - | 13 | TRBV6-5 | TGTGCCAGCGGTGCGAGGAAGGGAAACACCATATATTTT | CASGARKGNTIYF
TRBJ2-2 | - | - | 14 | TRBV7-2 | TGTGCCAGCAGCACCCAACCCGGGACCGGGGAGCTGTTTTTT | CASSTQPGTGELFF
TRBJ2-3 | - | TRBD1 | 17 | TRBV7-7 | TGTGCTAGCAGCTTAAGGTCCCCGGGACAGGGATCAGATACGCAGTATTTT | CASSLRSPGQGSDTQYF
TRBJ1-5 | - | - | 13 | TRBV6-5 | TGTGCCAGCAGCTTAGACAAGTATCAGCCCCAGCATTTT | CASSLDKYQPQHF
TRBJ1-5 | once | - | 12 | TRBV6-1 | TGTGCCAGCAGAGCCACGGCCGAGCCCCAGCATTTT | CASRATAEPQHF
TRBJ2-2 | - | TRBD2 | 15 | TRBV5-1 | TGCGCCAGCAGCTTGGCGGGGGGGGTCACCGGGGAGCTGTTTTTT | CASSLAGGVTGELFF
TRBJ1-3 | - | - | 14 | TRBV18 | TGTGCCAGCTCAGACGGCGCCGGCGGAAACACCATATATTTT | CASSDGAGGNTIYF
TRBJ1-1 | - | - | 12 | TRBV6-6 | TGTGCCAGCGCAGGGGTGAGCACTGAAGCTTTCTTT | CASAGVSTEAFF
TRBJ1-2 | - | TRBD1 | 14 | TRBV27 | TGTGCCAGCAGTCCGCCCGACAGGGGAGATGGCTACACCTTC | CASSPPDRGDGYTF
TRBJ1-6 | - | - | 18 | TRBV18 | TGTGCCAGCTCACCTCTGCCTGGACTGAGCTCCTATAATTCACCCCTCCACTTT | CASSPLPGLSSYNSPLHF
TRBJ2-7 | - | TRBD2 | 14 | TRBV5-1 | TGCGCCAGCAGGGAGGGAGGGATCTCCTACGAGCAGTACTTC | CASREGGISYEQYF
TRBJ2-7 | - | - | 15 | TRBV5-8 | TGTGCCAGCAGCCCTAGGGGGAGCCCAAACTACGAGCAGTACTTC | CASSPRGSPNYEQYF
TRBJ1-1 | - | - | 11 | TRBV6-5 | TGTGCCAGCATAAGGCACACTGAAGCTTTCTTT | CASIRHTEAFF
TRBJ1-1 | - | - | 14 | TRBV7-6 | TGTGCCAGCAGCCCGAGCCTAACGGCCCCACGAACTTTCTTT | CASSPSLTAPRTFF
TRBJ2-6 | - | TRBD1 | 17 | TRBV7-3 | TGTGCCAGCAGCCGGGACAGGGATGGCTCTGGGGCCAACGTCCTGACTTTC | CASSRDRDGSGANVLTF
TRBJ2-7 | - | - | 13 | TRBV30 | TGTGCCGGACAGCTTAGGGGCTCCTACGAGCAGTACTTC | CAGQLRGSYEQYF
TRBJ2-1 | - | TRBD1 | 15 | TRBV2 | TGTGCCAGCAGTTCGGACAGGGGACCCTACAATGAGCAGTTCTTC | CASSSDRGPYNEQFF
TRBJ1-2 | - | - | 14 | TRBV5-5 | TGTGCCAGCAGCTCTCCTCTGACTCTTGACGGCTACACCTTC | CASSSPLTLDGYTF
TRBJ1-5 | - | TRBD1 | 19 | TRBV18 | TGTGCCAGCTCACCACCGAGGGACAGGTCCCCCATTAGCAATCAGCCCCAGCATTTT | CASSPPRDRSPISNQPQHF
TRBJ2-1 | - | TRBD2 | 16 | TRBV4-2 | TGTGCCAGCAGCCACTTAAGCGGGGGGGCCTACAATGAGCAGTTCTTC | CASSHLSGGAYNEQFF
TRBJ1-2 | - | - | 13 | TRBV7-2 | TGTGCCAGCAGCTTAGCGGGGAACTATGGCTACACCTTC | CASSLAGNYGYTF
TRBJ1-2 | - | - | 13 | TRBV6-4 | TGTGCCAGCAGTGAGGAGGGCCGGCATGGCTACACCTTC | CASSEEGRHGYTF
TRBJ2-3 | - | TRBD2 | 16 | TRBV2 | TGTGCCAGCCTGACAGGACTAGCGGGGGACACAGATACGCAGTATTTT | CASLTGLAGDTDTQYF
TRBJ2-2 | - | TRBD1 | 15 | TRBV14 | TGTGCCAGCAGCCCGGGACAGGGTAACACCGGGGAGCTGTTTTTT | CASSPGQGNTGELFF
TRBJ2-3 | once | TRBD1 | 14 | TRBV2 | TGTGCCGGACTGACAGGGGCGGGCACAGATACGCAGTATTTT | CAGLTGAGTDTQYF
TRBJ1-4 | - | TRBD1 | 16 | TRBV5-1 | TGCGCCAGCAGCAGCACAGGACAGGGGGAAGGGGAAAAACTGTTTTTT | CASSSTGQGEGEKLFF